This entry lists 20 T cell receptor beta chains sequenced from one sample in a study of T cell responses to AZD1222 COVID-19 vaccine listed by TCRdb under 2021. The time point label, as the study defines it: baseline before first vaccination. Library generation was performed with the immunoSEQ multiplex PCR assay. TCRdb took over this immuneACCESS table, retaining in-frame rearrangements with V and J assigned. Such tables are incomplete; in checked studies, under half of the missing clones stem from an unresolved V gene, and the remainder is unexplained. Counted in this sample were some 55,000 clones; more than 70% of them appeared once. 1.5% to 2.5% of the sample belongs to the ten largest clones. Sequencing was performed on peripheral blood, taken on day 0 of AZD1222 vaccination. These receptor sequences come from an adult in good health.

The V and J genes are TRBV4-2 and TRBJ1-2, with D tentatively TRBD1 (6 bases). In germline, CDR1 is LGHNA, CDR2 YNFKEQ. Trimming removed 0 bases at V and 2 bases at J, with 10 bases between. This CDR3 spans 15 amino acids. Written as DNA, the CDR3 is TGTGCCAGCAGCCAAGACGACAGGCAAAACTATGGCTACACCTTC. This gives the protein CASSQDDRQNYGYTF.

J is TRBJ2-7 and V is TRBV18, with D tentatively TRBD1 (6 bases). V dropped 0 bases and J dropped 2 bases, with 14 bases sitting between them. The germline V gene has CDR1 KGHSH and CDR2 LQKENI. CDR3 length: 16 residues. The CDR3 DNA follows: TGTGCCAGCTCACCACCTTTGGGCAGGGGAACCTACGAGCAGTACTTC. Amino acids: CASSPPLGRGTYEQYF.

This rearrangement joins TRBV2 to TRBJ1-1, with 8 bases identical to TRBD1. The CDR3 runs to 14 residues. Germline V gene data show CDR1 as SNHLY and CDR2 as FYNNEI. J was trimmed by 5 bases and V by 3 bases; bases with no gene match: 5. CDR3 in DNA: TGTGCCAGCAGTGACAGACAGGGGTATACTGAAGCTTTCTTT. This translates into CASSDRQGYTEAFF. The variable domain in full, with the rest retrieved from reference TRBV2 and TRBJ1-1, is EPEVTQTPSHQVTQMGQEVILRCVPISNHLYFYWYRQILGQKVEFLVSFYNNEISEKSEIFDDQFSVERPDGSNFTLKIRSTKLEDSAMYFCASSDRQGYTEAFFGQGTRLTVV.

The rearrangement uses TRBV6-5 and TRBJ1-2; 7 nucleotides align to TRBD1. This CDR3 is built from 15 residues. Germline trimming cut 0 bases from V and 7 bases from J; bases unmatched to any gene: 8. Germline V gives CDR1 MNHEY, CDR2 SVGAGI. CDR3 in amino acids: CASSYSRTGHLGYTF. For the CDR3, the DNA is TGTGCCAGCAGTTACTCCAGGACAGGACATCTTGGCTACACCTTC.

The V call is TRBV9, the J call TRBJ1-6; D uncertain. Germline CDR1 SGDLS, CDR2 YYNGEE. CDR3 length: 16 residues. V lost 4 bases, J lost 6 bases, and 17 bases lay in between. CDR3 DNA sequence: TGTGCCAGCAGCCCTCGCCCGGGCGTCTCTAATTCACCCCTCCACTTT. This translates into CASSPRPGVSNSPLHF.

This clone was counted a single time. The chain couples TRBV6-5 to TRBJ1-1; no firm D call. From germline, CDR1 is MNHEY and CDR2 SVGAGI. The CDR3 is 15 residues long. V was cut by 0 bases and J by 5 bases, with 13 bases left in between. CDR3 amino acids: CASSYSVLPRTEAFF. For the CDR3, the DNA is TGTGCCAGCAGTTACTCCGTCCTGCCCAGGACTGAAGCTTTCTTT.

The chain joins TRBV10-1 to TRBJ2-4; TRBD1 aligns across 11 bases. This CDR3 is 15 amino acids long. CDR1 and CDR2 (germline): WNHNN, SYGVQD (reference sequence). V dropped 5 bases and J dropped 8; count of bases not matched to a gene: 8. The CDR3 nucleotides read TGCGCCAGCAGTAATGGACAGGGGGCGCAGGACATTCAGTACTTC. Protein: CASSNGQGAQDIQYF.

The J gene is TRBJ1-1, the V gene TRBV18; D unresolved. Trimming took 3 bases from V and 4 from J, leaving 12 bases between them. The CDR3 has 14 residues. Germline lookup yields CDR1 KGHSH and CDR2 LQKENI. CDR3: CASSPAAEVTEAFF. DNA for the CDR3: TGTGCCAGCTCACCGGCGGCGGAGGTCACTGAAGCTTTCTTT.

The chain couples TRBV2 to TRBJ1-4, with 8 bases fitting TRBD1. This CDR3 is built from 15 residues. V lost 6 bases to trimming and J lost 4 bases; unmatched junction nucleotides: 7. Per germline, CDR1 SNHLY and CDR2 FYNNEI. The CDR3 coding sequence is TGTGCCAGCAGAGCACAGGGACAGGTTAATGAAAAACTGTTTTTT. It codes for CASRAQGQVNEKLFF.

The chain links TRBV5-1 to TRBJ2-7, with D perhaps matching TRBD2 (6 bases). The V and J ends lost 2 bases and 2 bases respectively, with 11 bases between them. CDR1 is SGHRS, CDR2 YFSETQ, per germline. CDR3 length: 14 amino acids. CDR3 residues: CASSFSGAAYEQYF. The DNA of the CDR3 is TGCGCCAGCAGCTTTAGCGGAGCAGCCTACGAGCAGTACTTC.

V and J are TRBV6-5 and TRBJ2-1; the match to TRBD2 covers 9 bases. The CDR3 spans 15 residues. Germline V gives CDR1 MNHEY, CDR2 SVGAGI. The V segment lost 7 bases and the J segment 8 bases; nucleotides outside the gene matches: 12. DNA of the CDR3: TGTGCCAGCATCGTGCGGGAGGGCCACCAGGATGAGCAGTTCTTC. Its translation: CASIVREGHQDEQFF.

This clone is a singleton in its sample. V usage is TRBV28 and J usage is TRBJ1-5; 8 bases map to TRBD1. This CDR3 is built from 12 residues. From germline, CDR1 is MDHEN and CDR2 SYDVKM. As DNA, the CDR3 is TGTGCTGTAACAGGGGGGTGGCAGCCCCAGCATTTT. Translated: CAVTGGWQPQHF.

The rearrangement joins TRBV4-2 to TRBJ1-2, with 8 bases fitting TRBD1. The V segment lost 0 bases and the J segment 4 bases; nucleotides outside the gene matches: 1. The CDR3 length is 14 residues. Per the germline V gene, CDR1 is LGHNA and CDR2 is YNFKEQ. The CDR3 sequence is CASSQEGQGYGYTF. The DNA for the CDR3 is TGTGCCAGCAGCCAAGAAGGACAGGGCTATGGCTACACCTTC.

This rearrangement joins TRBV3-1 (or the pseudogene TRBV3-2) to TRBJ1-3; possible D gene TRBD1, 6 bases. The germline CDR1 and CDR2 sequences are LGHDT and YNNKEL (reference sequence). Deletions cut 4 bases from V and 2 bases from J, with 12 bases between. The CDR3 extends over 15 amino acids. In DNA form, the CDR3 reads TGTGCCAGCAGCCTGGGGACACTCACTGGAAACACCATATATTTT. It is translated as CASSLGTLTGNTIYF.

The CDR3 DNA sequence: TGTGCCAGCAGCTTAGTGGCTAGCGGGAGAGAGACCCAGTACTTC. Translating gives CASSLVASGRETQYF. The V gene is TRBV7-2, the J gene TRBJ2-5; 10 nucleotides match TRBD2. Germline trimming cut 1 base from V and 4 bases from J; bases unmatched to any gene: 3. The CDR3 length is 15 residues. The germline V gene has CDR1 SGHTA and CDR2 FQGNSA.

V gene TRBV5-1 combines with J gene TRBJ1-2; 9 bases line up with TRBD1. The CDR3 spans 17 residues. V shed 1 base, J shed 3 bases, and the junction held 10 bases outside the gene matches. CDR1 SGHRS and CDR2 YFSETQ come from the germline V gene. CDR3 amino acids: CASSLLQGAAGDYGYTF. CDR3 DNA sequence: TGCGCCAGCAGCTTGTTACAGGGGGCGGCGGGAGACTATGGCTACACCTTC.

The rearrangement uses TRBV7-2 and TRBJ1-1; 9 bases are shared with TRBD1. Trimming took 4 bases from V and 4 from J; bases not matched to a gene: 4. This CDR3 has 14 amino acids. CDR1 SGHTA and CDR2 FQGNSA come from the germline V gene. CDR3 in DNA: TGTGCCAGCAGCTCCACAGGGGGCCCCACTGAAGCTTTCTTT. Encoded protein: CASSSTGGPTEAFF. Together with reference TRBV7-2 and TRBJ1-1, the CDR3 gives the full variable domain: GAGVSQSPSNKVTEKGKDVELRCDPISGHTALYWYRQSLGQGLEFLIYFQGNSAPDKSGLPSDRFSAERTGGSVSTLTIQRTQQEDSAVYLCASSSTGGPTEAFFGQGTRLTVV.

The chain joins TRBV18 to TRBJ1-2; D gene ambiguous. Germline CDR1 reads KGHSH; CDR2 reads LQKENI. This CDR3 region has 15 residues. V lost 3 bases and J 8 bases, leaving 19 bases between the germline ends. The CDR3: CASSPAEDPIFGYTF. CDR3 sequence (DNA): TGTGCCAGCTCACCCGCCGAGGACCCCATCTTCGGCTACACCTTC.

The chain uses TRBV2 and TRBJ2-1; 8 positions agree with TRBD2. This CDR3 is built from 14 residues. CDR1 is SNHLY and CDR2 is FYNNEI in the germline V gene. CDR3 coding DNA: TGTGCGGACGGGGGAACTAGCGGAAACAATGAGCAGTTCTTC. The encoded protein is CADGGTSGNNEQFF.

The J gene is TRBJ1-4, the V gene TRBV3-1 (or the pseudogene TRBV3-2); perhaps TRBD1 as D (5 bases). This CDR3 region has 15 residues. Germline V gene lookup returns CDR1 LGHDT and CDR2 YNNKEL (reference sequence). The ends were cut back, 4 bases at V and 2 bases at J, with 11 bases in the middle. The CDR3 here is CASSLLGVTNEKLFF. CDR3 DNA: TGTGCCAGCAGCCTTTTAGGGGTGACTAATGAAAAACTGTTTTTT.